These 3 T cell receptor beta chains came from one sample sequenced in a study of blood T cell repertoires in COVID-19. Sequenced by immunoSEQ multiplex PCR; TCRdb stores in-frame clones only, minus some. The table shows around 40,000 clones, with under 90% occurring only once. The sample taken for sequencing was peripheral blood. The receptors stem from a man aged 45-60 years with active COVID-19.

This chain's CDR3 is CAWSVGGEQFF. The CDR3, as DNA: TGTGCCTGGAGTGTAGGGGGTGAGCAGTTCTTC. The J gene is TRBJ2-1, the V gene TRBV30, with a possible D match to TRBD1 (6 bases). The V gene's germline CDR1 is GTSNPN and CDR2 SVGIG (reference sequence). The CDR3 is 11 amino acids. Trimming removed 0 bases at V and 9 bases at J, with 6 bases between.

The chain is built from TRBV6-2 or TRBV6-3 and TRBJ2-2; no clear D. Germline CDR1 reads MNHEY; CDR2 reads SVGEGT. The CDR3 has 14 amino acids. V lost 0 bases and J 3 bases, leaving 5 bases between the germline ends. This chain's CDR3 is CASSYSQYTGELFF. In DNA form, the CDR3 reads TGTGCCAGCAGTTACTCTCAGTACACCGGGGAGCTGTTTTTT.

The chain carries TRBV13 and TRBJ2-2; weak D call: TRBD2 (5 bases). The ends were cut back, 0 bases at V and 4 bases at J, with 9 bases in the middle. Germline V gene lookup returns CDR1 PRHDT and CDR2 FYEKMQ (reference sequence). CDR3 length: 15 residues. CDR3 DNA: TGTGCCAGCAGCTTAGGCCCGGGGAGCACCGGGGAGCTGTTTTTT. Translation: CASSLGPGSTGELFF.